The clone carrying this T cell receptor beta chain was detected many times. Its antigen is currently unknown. Amplification of TCR beta CDR3 regions used RNA as the template. HTBI primers were the set used in a first-round RT-PCR of the TCR CDR3. MiXCR, applied by TCRdb to the multiplex PCR reads, yields one record per CDR3 protein. The table shows fewer than 700,000 distinct CDR3 sequences, with 17% occurring only once. This entry is derived from a study of T cells in Graves' hyperthyroidism and ophthalmopathy. The study's findings and limits: Blood also contained most expanded thyroid clonotypes above 0.001.

Germline loops: CDR1 SGHTA, CDR2 FQGTGA. Trimming shortened V by 5 bases and J by 0 bases, and 10 bases separated the two germline ends. The CDR3 runs to 14 residues. This chain uses TRBV7-3 with TRBJ2-5, with D hard to call. Sequencing input: blood. The sequence came from a woman aged 18-29 years with Graves' ophthalmopathy. Written as DNA, the CDR3 is TGTGCCAGCAGCCTGTGGCCTGACCAAGAGACCCAGTACTTC. Amino acids: CASSLWPDQETQYF.